These T cell receptor beta chains were read from a single sample in a study of T cells in tuberculosis. TCRdb's table, derived via immunoSEQ multiplex PCR, lists solely in-frame clones and lacks some. The sample consists of tens of thousands of clones, about 95% of them appearing once. What was sequenced was PBMCs. The receptors shown here come from a donor aged 10-29 years with latent tuberculosis or without tuberculosis infection. Each CDR3 is given with its conserved first and last residue. D genes are given only for firm matches. Clone size is stated in some rows and not others, as once, few, many or a class when expanded.

cdr3_length j_call v_call clone_size d_call cdr3_aa cdr3_nt
14 TRBJ1-2 TRBV6-4 - - CASSDSGRSYGYTF TGTGCCAGCAGTGACTCGGGTAGGAGCTATGGCTACACCTTC
16 TRBJ1-1 TRBV5-4 once - CASSLETFKGVTEAFF TGTGCCAGCAGCTTGGAGACATTTAAGGGGGTAACTGAAGCTTTCTTT
13 TRBJ2-7 TRBV5-1 - - CASSSMRTYEQYF TGCGCCAGCAGCTCCATGAGAACGTACGAGCAGTACTTC
13 TRBJ1-1 TRBV9 - - CASSGGLNTEAFF TGTGCCAGCAGCGGAGGTCTGAACACTGAAGCTTTCTTT
12 TRBJ2-5 TRBV29-1 - TRBD1 CSSPGGKETQYF TGCAGCTCCCCAGGGGGCAAAGAGACCCAGTACTTC
16 TRBJ2-7 TRBV7-6 - TRBD1 CASSLASTGGGYEQYF TGTGCCAGCAGCTTAGCGTCTACAGGGGGCGGCTACGAGCAGTACTTC
15 TRBJ1-1 TRBV6-6 - TRBD1 CASNLYGTEVTEAFF TGTGCCAGCAACCTATACGGGACAGAAGTTACTGAAGCTTTCTTT
14 TRBJ1-3 TRBV30 once - CAKGGEGSSNTIYF TGTGCCAAAGGAGGGGAAGGAAGTTCAAACACCATATATTTT
15 TRBJ1-6 TRBV18 few - CASSLGQNYNSPLHF TGTGCCAGCTCACTCGGACAGAACTATAATTCACCCCTCCACTTT
15 TRBJ1-5 TRBV7-8 - - CASSLRGGDNQPQHF TGTGCCAGCAGCCTACGGGGGGGGGACAATCAGCCCCAGCATTTT
16 TRBJ1-4 TRBV19 - - CASRLTGRGTNEKLFF TGTGCCAGTAGACTAACAGGGAGGGGAACTAATGAAAAACTGTTTTTT
11 TRBJ1-2 TRBV15 - - CATSSNYGYTF TGTGCCACCAGCAGTAATTATGGCTACACCTTC
15 TRBJ2-3 TRBV5-5 - - CASSLGRTSTDTQYF TGTGCCAGCAGCTTGGGGCGTACTAGTACAGATACGCAGTATTTT
14 TRBJ1-5 TRBV27 - TRBD1 CASRIGQGGQPQHF TGTGCCAGCAGAATTGGACAGGGAGGTCAGCCCCAGCATTTT
14 TRBJ2-2 TRBV6-1 - TRBD1 CASRGDRRVGELFF TGTGCCAGCAGGGGGGACAGGAGGGTCGGGGAGCTGTTTTTT
14 TRBJ2-7 TRBV30 - TRBD1 CAWQDRAASYEQYF TGTGCCTGGCAGGACAGGGCCGCCTCCTACGAGCAGTACTTC
18 TRBJ2-6 TRBV6-1 - TRBD1 CASREWTGGFSGANVLTF TGTGCCAGCAGGGAATGGACAGGGGGCTTCTCTGGGGCCAACGTCCTGACTTTC
15 TRBJ2-1 TRBV5-1 - - CASSLLIPSTNEQFF TGCGCCAGCAGCTTGTTGATTCCTTCGACAAATGAGCAGTTCTTC
16 TRBJ2-2 TRBV7-9 - - CASSFESGRSTGELFF TGTGCCAGCAGCTTCGAGTCCGGTCGGAGCACCGGGGAGCTGTTTTTT
17 TRBJ2-1 TRBV25-1 - TRBD1 CASSATGQGATYNEQFF TGTGCCAGCAGTGCTACGGGACAGGGGGCCACCTACAATGAGCAGTTCTTC
20 TRBJ2-1 TRBV6-1 - TRBD2 CASSDLKRTSGIRRDNEQFF TGTGCCAGCAGTGACCTCAAACGGACTAGCGGGATCCGCCGGGATAATGAGCAGTTCTTC
10 TRBJ1-2 TRBV20-1 - - CSASGGGYTF TGCAGTGCTAGCGGAGGGGGCTACACCTTC